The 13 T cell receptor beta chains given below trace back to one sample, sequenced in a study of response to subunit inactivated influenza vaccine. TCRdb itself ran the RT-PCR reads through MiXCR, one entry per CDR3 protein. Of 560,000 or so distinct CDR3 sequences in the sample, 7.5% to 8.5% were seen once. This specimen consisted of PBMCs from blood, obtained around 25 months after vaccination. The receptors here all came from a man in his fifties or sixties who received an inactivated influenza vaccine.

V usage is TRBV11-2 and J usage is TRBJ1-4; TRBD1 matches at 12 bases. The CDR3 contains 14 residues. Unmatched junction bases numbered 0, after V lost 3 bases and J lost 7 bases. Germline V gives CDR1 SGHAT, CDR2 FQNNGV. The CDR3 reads CASSLGQGAEKLFF. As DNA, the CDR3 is TGTGCCAGCAGCTTGGGACAGGGGGCTGAAAAACTGTTTTTT.

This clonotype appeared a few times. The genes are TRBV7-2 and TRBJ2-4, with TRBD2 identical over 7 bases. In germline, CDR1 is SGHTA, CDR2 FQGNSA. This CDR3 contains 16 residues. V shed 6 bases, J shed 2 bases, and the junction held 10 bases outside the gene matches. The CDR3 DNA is TGTGCCAGCAGTACTAGCGTCAGAGGGTCCAAAAACATTCAGTACTTC. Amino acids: CASSTSVRGSKNIQYF.

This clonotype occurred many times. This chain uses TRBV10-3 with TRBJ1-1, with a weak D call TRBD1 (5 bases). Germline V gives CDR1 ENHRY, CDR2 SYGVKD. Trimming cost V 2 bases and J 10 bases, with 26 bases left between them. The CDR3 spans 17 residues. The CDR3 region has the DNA TGTGCCATCAGTGAGACCACCCGGGGGGGACTGGCCTTAGGAGCTTTCTTT. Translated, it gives CAISETTRGGLALGAFF.

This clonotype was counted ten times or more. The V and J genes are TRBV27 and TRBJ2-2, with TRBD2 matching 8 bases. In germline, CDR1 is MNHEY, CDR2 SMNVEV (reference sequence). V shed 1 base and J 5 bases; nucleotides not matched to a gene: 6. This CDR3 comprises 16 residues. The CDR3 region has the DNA TGTGCCAGCAGTTTATTCGGGGGGGCTTCAACCGGGGAGCTGTTTTTT. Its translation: CASSLFGGASTGELFF.

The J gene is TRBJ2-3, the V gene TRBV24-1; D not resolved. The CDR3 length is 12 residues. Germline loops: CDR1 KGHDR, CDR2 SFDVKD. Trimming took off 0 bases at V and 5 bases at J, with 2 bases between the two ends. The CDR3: CATSDLRDTQYF. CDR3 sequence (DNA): TGTGCCACCAGTGATTTGCGAGATACGCAGTATTTT.

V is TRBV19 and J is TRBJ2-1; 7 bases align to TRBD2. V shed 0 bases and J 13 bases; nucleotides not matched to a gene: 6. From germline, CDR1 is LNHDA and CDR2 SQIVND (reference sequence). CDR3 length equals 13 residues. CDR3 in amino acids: CASSIEGGPAQFF. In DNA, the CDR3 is TGTGCCAGTAGTATAGAGGGAGGGCCTGCTCAGTTCTTC.

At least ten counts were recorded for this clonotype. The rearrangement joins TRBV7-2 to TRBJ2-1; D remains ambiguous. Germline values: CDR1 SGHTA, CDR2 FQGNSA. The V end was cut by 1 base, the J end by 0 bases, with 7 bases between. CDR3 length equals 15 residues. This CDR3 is CASSLERSSYNEQFF. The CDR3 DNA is TGTGCCAGCAGCTTAGAAAGGAGCTCCTACAATGAGCAGTTCTTC.

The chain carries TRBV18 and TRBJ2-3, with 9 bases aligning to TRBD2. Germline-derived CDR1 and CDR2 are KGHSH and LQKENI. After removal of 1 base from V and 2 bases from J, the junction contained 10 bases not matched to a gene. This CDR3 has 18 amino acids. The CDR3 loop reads CASSPRFAAGGSTDTQYF. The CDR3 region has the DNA TGTGCCAGCTCACCACGATTCGCAGCGGGGGGCTCCACAGATACGCAGTATTTT.

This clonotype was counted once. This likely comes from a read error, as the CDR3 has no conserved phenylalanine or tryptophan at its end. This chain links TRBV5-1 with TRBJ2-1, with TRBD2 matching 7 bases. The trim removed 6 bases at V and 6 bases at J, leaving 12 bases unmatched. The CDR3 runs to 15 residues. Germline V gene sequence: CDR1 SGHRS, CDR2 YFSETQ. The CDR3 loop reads CASTAGVRGSNEQFS. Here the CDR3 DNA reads TGCGCCAGCACGGCGGGAGTGCGTGGTAGCAATGAGCAGTTCTCC.

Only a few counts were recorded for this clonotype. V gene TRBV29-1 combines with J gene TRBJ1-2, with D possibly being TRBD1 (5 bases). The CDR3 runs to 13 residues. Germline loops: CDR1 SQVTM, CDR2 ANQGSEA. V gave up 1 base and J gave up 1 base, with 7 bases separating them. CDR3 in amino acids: CSVEGDLNYGYTF. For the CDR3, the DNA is TGCAGCGTTGAAGGGGACCTTAACTATGGCTACACCTTC. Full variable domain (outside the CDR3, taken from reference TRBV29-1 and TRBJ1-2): SAVISQKPSRDICQRGTSLTIQCQVDSQVTMMFWYRQQPGQSLTLIATANQGSEATYESGFVIDKFPISRPNLTFSTLTVSNMSPEDSSIYLCSVEGDLNYGYTFGSGTRLTVV.

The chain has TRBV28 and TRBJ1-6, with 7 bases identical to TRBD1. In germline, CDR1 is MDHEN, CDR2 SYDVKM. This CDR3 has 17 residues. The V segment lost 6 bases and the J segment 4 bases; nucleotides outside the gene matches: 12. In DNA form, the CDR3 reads TGTGCCAGCAGCTTTAACAGGGGCTTTCCGTATAATTCACCCCTCCACTTT. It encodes CASSFNRGFPYNSPLHF.

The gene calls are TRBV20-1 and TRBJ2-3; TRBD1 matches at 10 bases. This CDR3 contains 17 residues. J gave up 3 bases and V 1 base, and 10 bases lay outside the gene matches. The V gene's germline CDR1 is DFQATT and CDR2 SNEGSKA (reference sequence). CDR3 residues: CSARGLRRTGGTDTQYF. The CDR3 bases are TGCAGTGCTAGAGGGTTGCGGAGGACAGGGGGGACAGATACGCAGTATTTT.

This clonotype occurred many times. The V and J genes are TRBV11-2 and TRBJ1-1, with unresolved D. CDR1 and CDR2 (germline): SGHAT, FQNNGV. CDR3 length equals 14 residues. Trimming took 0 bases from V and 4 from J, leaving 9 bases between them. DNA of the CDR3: TGTGCCAGCAGCTTAGATCGGGTGGGCACTGAAGCTTTCTTT. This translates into CASSLDRVGTEAFF.